Each of the 18 T cell receptor beta chains below was sequenced from the same sample in a study of CD8 T cells in Susac syndrome. Random hexamers served to reverse transcribe roughly 0.45 to 1 ug RNA. TCRdb called the immunoSEQ multiplex PCR reads again in MiXCR, with one record for every CDR3 protein. The table lists about 73,000 distinct CDR3 sequences, around 96% of them singletons. The sequencing input was CD8+ T cells from PBMCs. These receptor sequences come from a human donor with multiple sclerosis.

The CDR3 DNA sequence: TGTGCCAGCAGTTCGACGGGACGCACCACAGATACGCAGTATTTT. It is translated as CASSSTGRTTDTQYF. This chain connects TRBV12-3 or TRBV12-4 to TRBJ2-3; possibly TRBD1 or TRBD2 for D (5 bases each). V was trimmed by 4 bases and J by 2 bases, leaving 13 bases between them. This CDR3 is built from 15 residues.

The rearrangement links TRBV29-1 to TRBJ2-1; D remains unclear. Trimming took 1 base from V and 0 from J, leaving 10 bases between them. This CDR3 is 15 amino acids long. The V gene's germline CDR1 is SQVTM and CDR2 ANQGSEA. The chain's CDR3 is CSVEGRPSSYNEQFF. CDR3 nucleotide sequence: TGCAGCGTTGAAGGACGGCCGAGCTCCTACAATGAGCAGTTCTTC.

The chain couples TRBV5-6 to TRBJ2-2; 9 bases agree with TRBD1. The V gene's germline CDR1 is SGHDT and CDR2 YYEEEE. J was trimmed by 8 bases and V by 3 bases; bases with no gene match: 2. The CDR3 is 13 amino acids. The CDR3 loop reads CASSYGTGGELFF. DNA of the CDR3: TGTGCCAGCAGCTACGGGACAGGGGGGGAGCTGTTTTTT.

This clonotype appeared a single time. CDR3 amino acids: CASSSRTSESTDTQYF. CDR3 bases: TGTGCCAGCAGCTCCCGGACTAGTGAGAGCACAGATACGCAGTATTTT. V usage is TRBV7-9 and J usage is TRBJ2-3; the match to TRBD2 covers 7 bases. V lost 4 bases to trimming and J lost 0 bases; unmatched junction nucleotides: 7. CDR3 size: 16 residues. Germline values: CDR1 SEHNR, CDR2 FQNEAQ (reference sequence). Full variable domain (remainder filled in from reference TRBV7-9 and TRBJ2-3): DTGVSQNPRHKITKRGQNVTFRCDPISEHNRLYWYRQTLGQGPEFLTYFQNEAQLEKSRLLSDRFSAERPKGSFSTLEIQRTEQGDSAMYLCASSSRTSESTDTQYFGPGTRLTVL.

The rearrangement uses TRBV13 and TRBJ2-3; the match to TRBD1 covers 8 bases. CDR1 PRHDT and CDR2 FYEKMQ come from the germline V gene (reference sequence). V was clipped by 5 bases and J by 2 bases; unmatched bases: 6. There are 15 residues in the CDR3. The chain's CDR3 is CASSPRTGYTDTQYF. CDR3 sequence (DNA): TGTGCCAGCAGCCCTCGGACAGGGTACACAGATACGCAGTATTTT.

The rearrangement links TRBV12-5 to TRBJ1-1, with D possibly matching TRBD1 (6 bases). Germline V CDR1 and CDR2: LGHNT, FRNRAP. With 6 bases removed from V and 0 bases from J, the gap between germline ends came to 17 bases. The CDR3 length is 16 residues. The CDR3 loop reads CASGDPGGGMNTEAFF. CDR3 bases: TGTGCTAGTGGGGACCCAGGAGGGGGTATGAACACTGAAGCTTTCTTT.

The chain is built from TRBV6-5 and TRBJ1-6; tentatively, D is TRBD1 (5 bases). Germline-derived CDR1 and CDR2 are MNHEY and SVGAGI. The ends were cut back, 4 bases at V and 7 bases at J, with 8 bases in the middle. The CDR3 has 13 amino acids. The CDR3, as DNA: TGTGCCAGCAGTTGGTACAGGAATTCACCCCTCCACTTT. It specifies CASSWYRNSPLHF.

In its sample, this clonotype was seen a few times. The chain has TRBV27 and TRBJ2-7; D gene uncertain. The CDR3 has 12 amino acids. V was trimmed by 4 bases and J by 6 bases, leaving 10 bases between them. Germline CDR1 MNHEY, CDR2 SMNVEV (reference sequence). CDR3 coding DNA: TGTGCCAGCAGTTCCCAGGTCGGCGAGCAGTACTTC. Protein: CASSSQVGEQYF.

The chain joins TRBV20-1 to TRBJ2-1; D might be TRBD2 (6 bases). Germline V gene sequence: CDR1 DFQATT, CDR2 SNEGSKA (reference sequence). V lost 0 bases and J lost 3, with 9 bases in between. The CDR3 is made up of 14 amino acids. This CDR3 is CSARDLTSYNEQFF. Here the CDR3 DNA reads TGCAGTGCTAGAGATCTGACTAGCTACAATGAGCAGTTCTTC.

The CDR3 sequence is CASSLVVSSPASSTDTQYF. The CDR3 bases are TGTGCCAGCAGCTTAGTAGTCTCTTCCCCAGCGTCTAGCACAGATACGCAGTATTTT. The chain couples TRBV7-6 to TRBJ2-3; no definite D call. Germline V gene lookup returns CDR1 SGHVS and CDR2 FNYEAQ. V was trimmed by 1 base and J by 0 bases, leaving 20 bases between them. This CDR3 has 19 residues.

V and J are TRBV13 and TRBJ2-7; 7 bases fit TRBD1. The germline V gene has CDR1 PRHDT and CDR2 FYEKMQ (reference sequence). The CDR3 sequence is 18 residues long. The ends lost 5 bases at V and 1 base at J; junction bases unmatched: 17. In DNA form, the CDR3 reads TGTGCCAGCAGCCCCCCGGTGGGATCGGACAGGTATTCCTACGAGCAGTACTTC. This gives the protein CASSPPVGSDRYSYEQYF. Filled out from reference TRBV13 and TRBJ2-7, the complete variable domain reads AAGVIQSPRHLIKEKRETATLKCYPIPRHDTVYWYQQGPGQDPQFLISFYEKMQSDKGSIPDRFSAQQFSDYHSELNMSSLELGDSALYFCASSPPVGSDRYSYEQYFGPGTRLTVT.

The J gene is TRBJ2-7, the V gene TRBV7-9; D possibly corresponds to TRBD2 (7 bases). Germline V CDR1 and CDR2: SEHNR, FQNEAQ (reference sequence). Trimming cost V 5 bases and J 6 bases, with 23 bases left between them. This CDR3 spans 16 amino acids. The CDR3 region is CASSQGRGLQPGEQYF. In DNA, the CDR3 is TGTGCCAGCAGCCAAGGGCGGGGGCTCCAACCCGGCGAGCAGTACTTC.

The chain recombines TRBV18 with TRBJ1-1; no clear D. Trimming stripped 1 base from V and 0 bases from J, with 18 bases between. The germline V gene encodes CDR1 KGHSH and CDR2 LQKENI. This CDR3 is built from 18 residues. The CDR3 reads CASSPLKEGSGLNTEAFF. The CDR3 nucleotides are TGTGCCAGCTCACCACTAAAAGAGGGCTCGGGGTTGAACACTGAAGCTTTCTTT.

This chain links TRBV27 with TRBJ1-1, with D perhaps TRBD1 (5 bases). CDR3 length equals 13 residues. Germline-derived CDR1 and CDR2 are MNHEY and SMNVEV (reference sequence). Trimming removed 10 bases from V and 6 bases from J, with 18 bases in between. The CDR3 reads CATALNGGAEAFF. The CDR3 bases are TGTGCCACCGCCCTGAATGGAGGGGCTGAAGCTTTCTTT.

The chain carries TRBV20-1 and TRBJ1-4; D unresolved. Germline V gene sequence: CDR1 DFQATT, CDR2 SNEGSKA (reference sequence). The CDR3 consists of 15 residues. Trimming removed 0 bases at V and 5 bases at J, with 13 bases between. In DNA form, the CDR3 reads TGCAGTGCTAGAGATCCACCCGGGTCGAATGAAAAACTGTTTTTT. As protein: CSARDPPGSNEKLFF.

The V and J genes are TRBV12-3 or TRBV12-4 and TRBJ2-1, with D perhaps TRBD1 (6 bases). The CDR3 spans 12 residues. The ends were cut back, 11 bases at V and 7 bases at J, with 15 bases in the middle. The CDR3 DNA reads TGTGCCTCCACGACCCAGGGGAATGAGCAGTTCTTC. Translating gives CASTTQGNEQFF.

The CDR3 loop reads CASSPGARDGETQYF. CDR3 in DNA: TGCGCCAGCAGCCCCGGAGCCCGCGACGGGGAGACCCAGTACTTC. V is TRBV4-3 and J is TRBJ2-5, with D uncertain. This CDR3 is 15 amino acids long. Germline V lookup: CDR1 LGHNA, CDR2 YSLEER. V was clipped by 4 bases and J by 5 bases, with 17 bases between them.

This rearrangement joins TRBV7-9 to TRBJ2-7, with 7 bases that match TRBD1. V lost 2 bases to trimming and J lost 0 bases; unmatched junction nucleotides: 13. Looked up from germline, CDR1 is SEHNR and CDR2 is FQNEAQ (reference sequence). This CDR3 comprises 18 residues. This chain's CDR3 is CASSLPRGDRAFSYEQYF. The CDR3 DNA reads as TGTGCCAGCAGCTTACCCCGGGGCGACAGGGCCTTCTCCTACGAGCAGTACTTC. Full variable domain (rest looked up from reference TRBV7-9 and TRBJ2-7): DTGVSQNPRHKITKRGQNVTFRCDPISEHNRLYWYRQTLGQGPEFLTYFQNEAQLEKSRLLSDRFSAERPKGSFSTLEIQRTEQGDSAMYLCASSLPRGDRAFSYEQYFGPGTRLTVT.